One and the same sample provided the 12 T cell receptor beta chains below, sequenced in a study of T cell clones after liver transplantation. The table came from immunoSEQ multiplex PCR; TCRdb's copy has only in-frame clones and leaves some out. The data contain some 110,000 clones, 75% to 90% of them seen just once; the ten biggest clones take up around 0.97%. The sequencing used CD4+ T cells from blood, collected before liver transplant. Source of these receptors: a human donor who received a liver transplant.

This sequence joins TRBV27 and TRBJ2-5, with a weak D call TRBD1 (6 bases). Germline CDR1 and CDR2: MNHEY and SMNVEV (reference sequence). This CDR3 contains 12 residues. Trimming pared 6 bases from V and 13 bases from J, leaving 18 bases between. DNA of the CDR3: TGTGCCAGCAGGCCGAACAGGGCACTCTGGTACTTC. Its translation is CASRPNRALWYF.

This clone was recorded a few times. The genes are TRBV6-4 and TRBJ1-1; 9 positions agree with TRBD1. This CDR3 region has 12 residues. The germline V gene encodes CDR1 MRHNA and CDR2 SNTAGT. The V gene end was trimmed by 6 bases and the J gene end by 8 bases; junction bases not matched to a gene: 4. For the CDR3, the DNA is TGTGCCAGCAGATCCGGGACAGGGGAAGCTTTCTTT. Its translation is CASRSGTGEAFF.

V usage is TRBV6-6 and J usage is TRBJ1-2; unclear D gene. Deletions cut 5 bases from V and 1 base from J, with 8 bases between. Germline values: CDR1 MNHNY, CDR2 SVGAGI (reference sequence). There are 13 residues in the CDR3. The CDR3: CASSLGSNYGYTF. In nucleotides, the CDR3 is TGTGCCAGCAGTCTCGGGAGTAACTATGGCTACACCTTC.

V gene TRBV30 combines with J gene TRBJ2-7, with D maybe TRBD1 (6 bases). The germline V gene encodes CDR1 GTSNPN and CDR2 SVGIG (reference sequence). This CDR3 spans 12 amino acids. With 3 bases removed from V and 3 bases from J, the gap between germline ends came to 9 bases. The CDR3 is CAWSRGLYEQYF. CDR3 sequence (DNA): TGTGCCTGGAGCAGGGGTCTCTACGAGCAGTACTTC.

This sequence joins TRBV28 and TRBJ2-7; D unresolved. The V gene's germline CDR1 is MDHEN and CDR2 SYDVKM. This CDR3 comprises 15 residues. The V gene lost 6 bases and the J gene lost 0 bases, with 15 bases spanning the gap. The CDR3 region is CASRAAKGSSYEQYF. CDR3 DNA sequence: TGTGCCAGCAGGGCAGCTAAGGGTAGCTCCTACGAGCAGTACTTC.

V is TRBV6-1 and J is TRBJ2-7, with TRBD2 matching 8 bases. CDR3 length: 12 residues. Germline CDR1 MNHNS, CDR2 SASEGT. The V and J ends lost 7 bases and 2 bases, in that order; junction bases with no gene match: 1. CDR3 amino acids: CASTGGAYEQYF. In DNA form, the CDR3 reads TGTGCCAGCACCGGGGGGGCCTACGAGCAGTACTTC.

The chain employs TRBV7-2 and TRBJ2-3, with 10 bases matching TRBD2. V dropped 0 bases and J dropped 3; count of bases not matched to a gene: 3. From germline, CDR1 is SGHTA and CDR2 FQGNSA. The CDR3 consists of 16 residues. The CDR3 region has the DNA TGTGCCAGCAGCTTAGCCAGGACTAGCGGTACAGATACGCAGTATTTT. As protein: CASSLARTSGTDTQYF.

The rearrangement uses TRBV7-9 and TRBJ1-5; TRBD1 is a possible D gene (5 bases). The germline V gene encodes CDR1 SEHNR and CDR2 FQNEAQ (reference sequence). This CDR3 has 13 residues. The ends were cut back, 5 bases at V and 2 bases at J, with 7 bases in the middle. The CDR3 DNA reads TGTGCCAGCAGCATACAGGGCAATCAGCCCCAGCATTTT. It specifies CASSIQGNQPQHF.

This clone was observed once. This sequence joins TRBV4-3 and TRBJ1-2, with D possibly TRBD1 on 6 matching bases. V lost 2 bases to trimming and J lost 3 bases, with 13 bases between them. The germline V gene has CDR1 LGHNA and CDR2 YSLEER. This CDR3 region has 15 residues. Here the CDR3 reads CASSQSLRGDYGYTF. The CDR3 DNA is TGCGCCAGCAGCCAATCCCTCAGGGGAGACTATGGCTACACCTTC.

The CDR3 nucleotides read TGCAGCGCTAGGACGGTCTCCTACGAGCAGTACTTC. Residues: CSARTVSYEQYF. The genes are TRBV29-1 and TRBJ2-7; D unclear. The CDR3 spans 12 residues. The germline V gene has CDR1 SQVTM and CDR2 ANQGSEA. Deletions cut 7 bases from V and 0 bases from J, with 10 bases between.

This sequence joins TRBV7-8 and TRBJ2-7; 11 positions match TRBD2. The CDR3 totals 14 residues. Germline values: CDR1 SGHVS, CDR2 FQNEAQ. Unmatched junction bases numbered 6, after V lost 4 bases and J lost 7 bases. CDR3 loop: CASSSGLAEREQYF. The CDR3 bases are TGTGCCAGCAGCTCGGGACTAGCGGAGAGAGAGCAGTACTTC.

The rearrangement joins TRBV9 to TRBJ2-5; perhaps TRBD1 as D (5 bases). The CDR3 totals 14 residues. Per germline, CDR1 SGDLS and CDR2 YYNGEE. V lost 2 bases and J lost 3, with 11 bases in between. CDR3 sequence: CASSVRQTEETQYF. CDR3 in DNA: TGTGCCAGCAGCGTTCGACAGACCGAAGAGACCCAGTACTTC.